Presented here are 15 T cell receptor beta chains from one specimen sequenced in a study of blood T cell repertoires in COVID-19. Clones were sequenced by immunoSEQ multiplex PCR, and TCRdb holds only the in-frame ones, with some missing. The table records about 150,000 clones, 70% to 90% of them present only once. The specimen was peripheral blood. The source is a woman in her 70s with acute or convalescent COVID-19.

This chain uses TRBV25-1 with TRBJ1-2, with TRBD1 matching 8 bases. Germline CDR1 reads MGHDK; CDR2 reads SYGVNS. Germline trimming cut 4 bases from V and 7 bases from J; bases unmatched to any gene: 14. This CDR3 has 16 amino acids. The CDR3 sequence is CASSGPGTGSPFGYTF. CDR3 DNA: TGTGCCAGCAGTGGCCCCGGGACAGGAAGCCCCTTTGGCTACACCTTC.

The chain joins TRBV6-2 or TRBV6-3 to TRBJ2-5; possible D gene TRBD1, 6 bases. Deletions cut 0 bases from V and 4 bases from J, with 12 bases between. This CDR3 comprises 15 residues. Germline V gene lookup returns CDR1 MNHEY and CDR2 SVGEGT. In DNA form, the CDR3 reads TGTGCCAGCAGTTACTCGGGGACAAAGCGAGAGACCCAGTACTTC. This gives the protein CASSYSGTKRETQYF.

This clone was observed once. CDR3 sequence: CASSWGGHLAKNIQYF. The CDR3 DNA sequence: TGTGCCAGCAGCTGGGGGGGACACCTAGCCAAAAACATTCAGTACTTC. The J gene is TRBJ2-4, the V gene TRBV7-9; maybe TRBD2 (7 bases). CDR1 SEHNR and CDR2 FQNEAQ come from the germline V gene (reference sequence). The CDR3 runs 16 residues. V lost 4 bases to trimming and J lost 0 bases, with 13 bases between them.

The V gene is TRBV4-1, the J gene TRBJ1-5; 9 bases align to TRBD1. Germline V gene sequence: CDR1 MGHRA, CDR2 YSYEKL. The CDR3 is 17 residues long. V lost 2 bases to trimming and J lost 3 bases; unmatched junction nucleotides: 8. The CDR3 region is CASSQTRDRVYNQPQHF. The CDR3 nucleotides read TGCGCCAGCAGCCAAACCCGGGACAGGGTGTACAATCAGCCCCAGCATTTT.

The CDR3: CASSFLARGVAYEQYF. Here the CDR3 DNA reads TGTGCCAGCAGCTTCTTGGCCAGGGGGGTCGCCTACGAGCAGTACTTC. The rearrangement links TRBV6-6 to TRBJ2-7; D is possibly TRBD1 (7 bases). The length of the CDR3 is 16 residues. Germline values: CDR1 MNHNY, CDR2 SVGAGI (reference sequence). Between the trimmed V and J ends, which lost 6 bases and 2 bases, there was a span of 20 bases.

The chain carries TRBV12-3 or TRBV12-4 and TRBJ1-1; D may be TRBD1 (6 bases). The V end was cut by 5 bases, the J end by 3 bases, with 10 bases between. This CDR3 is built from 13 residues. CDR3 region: CASSRAGDTEAFF. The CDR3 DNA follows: TGTGCCAGCAGTCGGGCAGGGGACACTGAAGCTTTCTTT.

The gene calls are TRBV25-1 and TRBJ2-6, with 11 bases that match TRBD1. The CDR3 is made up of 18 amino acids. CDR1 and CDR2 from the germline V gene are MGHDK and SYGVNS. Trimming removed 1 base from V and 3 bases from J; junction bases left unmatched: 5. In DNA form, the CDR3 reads TGTGCCAGCAGTGAATCGGGACAGGGGGTCGGTGGGGCCAACGTCCTGACTTTC. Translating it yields CASSESGQGVGGANVLTF.

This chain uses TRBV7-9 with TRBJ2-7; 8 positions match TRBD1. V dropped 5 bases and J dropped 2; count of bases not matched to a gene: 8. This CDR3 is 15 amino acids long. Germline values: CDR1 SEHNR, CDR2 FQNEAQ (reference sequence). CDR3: CASSIGQGGPYEQYF. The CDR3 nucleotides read TGTGCCAGCAGCATAGGACAGGGCGGGCCCTACGAGCAGTACTTC. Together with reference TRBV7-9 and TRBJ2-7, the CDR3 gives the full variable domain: DTGVSQNPRHKITKRGQNVTFRCDPISEHNRLYWYRQTLGQGPEFLTYFQNEAQLEKSRLLSDRFSAERPKGSFSTLEIQRTEQGDSAMYLCASSIGQGGPYEQYFGPGTRLTVT.

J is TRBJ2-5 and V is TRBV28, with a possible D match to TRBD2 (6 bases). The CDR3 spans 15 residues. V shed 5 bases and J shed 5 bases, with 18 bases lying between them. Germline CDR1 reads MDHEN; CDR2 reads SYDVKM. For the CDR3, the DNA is TGTGCCAGCAGTCTCGCGGGGCAGGGCGGGGAGACCCAGTACTTC. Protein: CASSLAGQGGETQYF.

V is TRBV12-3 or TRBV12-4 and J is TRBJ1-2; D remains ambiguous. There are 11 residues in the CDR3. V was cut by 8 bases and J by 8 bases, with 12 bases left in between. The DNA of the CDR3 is TGTGCCAGCCGAGCGGCCGAGGGCTACACCTTC. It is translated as CASRAAEGYTF.

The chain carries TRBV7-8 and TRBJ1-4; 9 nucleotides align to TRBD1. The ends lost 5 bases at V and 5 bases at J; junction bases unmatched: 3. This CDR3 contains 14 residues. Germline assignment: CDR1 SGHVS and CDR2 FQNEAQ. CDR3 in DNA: TGTGCCAGCAGCAAAACAGGGGGCAATGAAAAACTGTTTTTT. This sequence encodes CASSKTGGNEKLFF.

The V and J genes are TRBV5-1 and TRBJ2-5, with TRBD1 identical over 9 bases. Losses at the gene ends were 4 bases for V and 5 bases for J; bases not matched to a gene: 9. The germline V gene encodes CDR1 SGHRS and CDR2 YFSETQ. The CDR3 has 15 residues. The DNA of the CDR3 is TGCGCCAGCAGCCCATCCGGGACAGGGTATGAGACCCAGTACTTC. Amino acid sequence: CASSPSGTGYETQYF.

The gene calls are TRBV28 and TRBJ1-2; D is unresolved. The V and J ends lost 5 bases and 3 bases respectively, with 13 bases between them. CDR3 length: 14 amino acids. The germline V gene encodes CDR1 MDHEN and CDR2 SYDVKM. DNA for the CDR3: TGTGCCAGCAGTGTAATGCGACGGGACTATGGCTACACCTTC. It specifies CASSVMRRDYGYTF.

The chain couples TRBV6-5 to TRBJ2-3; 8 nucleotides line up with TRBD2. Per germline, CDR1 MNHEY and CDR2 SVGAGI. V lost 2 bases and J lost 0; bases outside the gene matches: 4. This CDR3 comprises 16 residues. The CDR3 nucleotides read TGTGCCAGCAGTTACGGGCTAGCGGGTAGCACAGATACGCAGTATTTT. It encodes CASSYGLAGSTDTQYF.

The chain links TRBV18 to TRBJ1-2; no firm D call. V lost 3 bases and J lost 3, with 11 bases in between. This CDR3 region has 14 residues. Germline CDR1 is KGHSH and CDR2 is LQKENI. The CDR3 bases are TGTGCCAGCTCACCCTCGTCGGGATACTATGGCTACACCTTC. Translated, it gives CASSPSSGYYGYTF. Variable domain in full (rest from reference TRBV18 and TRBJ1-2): NAGVMQNPRHLVRRRGQEARLRCSPMKGHSHVYWYRQLPEEGLKFMVYLQKENIIDESGMPKERFSAEFPKEGPSILRIQQVVRGDSAAYFCASSPSSGYYGYTFGSGTRLTVV.